This TCR beta chain originates from a study of shared clonotypes between healthy human individuals. Study-level findings and limits: Larger richness was generally estimated for naive than memory subsets.

About this clone: Antigen: not known.

Germline V gives CDR1 MNHNS, CDR2 SASEGT. This CDR3 is 13 amino acids long. Between the trimmed V and J ends, which lost 4 bases and 1 base, there was a span of 7 bases. Sequencing used immunoSEQ multiplex PCR; TCRdb keeps in-frame clones, though not all of them. The repertoire holds roughly 2 million clones, 90% to 95% seen once, with around 0.13% in the top ten. Sequenced input: naive CD4+ T cells sorted from blood. Subset reported: CD45RA+ positively selected. The chain recombines TRBV6-1 with TRBJ2-5; D is ambiguous. The source is a young man in good health. The CDR3 here is CASSAPPQETQYF. The DNA for the CDR3 is TGTGCCAGCAGTGCCCCACCCCAAGAGACCCAGTACTTC.